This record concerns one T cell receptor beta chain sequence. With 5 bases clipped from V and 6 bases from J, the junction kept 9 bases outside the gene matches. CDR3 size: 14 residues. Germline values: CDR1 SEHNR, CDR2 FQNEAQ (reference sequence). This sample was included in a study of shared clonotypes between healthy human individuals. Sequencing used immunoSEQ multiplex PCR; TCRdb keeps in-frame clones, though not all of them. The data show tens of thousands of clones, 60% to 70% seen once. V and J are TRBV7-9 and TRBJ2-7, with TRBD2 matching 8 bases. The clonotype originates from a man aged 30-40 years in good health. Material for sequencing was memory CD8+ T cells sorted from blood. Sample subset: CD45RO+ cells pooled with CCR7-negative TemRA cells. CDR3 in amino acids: CASSISGSSLEQYF. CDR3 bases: TGTGCCAGCAGCATCAGCGGGAGCTCCCTCGAGCAGTACTTC.